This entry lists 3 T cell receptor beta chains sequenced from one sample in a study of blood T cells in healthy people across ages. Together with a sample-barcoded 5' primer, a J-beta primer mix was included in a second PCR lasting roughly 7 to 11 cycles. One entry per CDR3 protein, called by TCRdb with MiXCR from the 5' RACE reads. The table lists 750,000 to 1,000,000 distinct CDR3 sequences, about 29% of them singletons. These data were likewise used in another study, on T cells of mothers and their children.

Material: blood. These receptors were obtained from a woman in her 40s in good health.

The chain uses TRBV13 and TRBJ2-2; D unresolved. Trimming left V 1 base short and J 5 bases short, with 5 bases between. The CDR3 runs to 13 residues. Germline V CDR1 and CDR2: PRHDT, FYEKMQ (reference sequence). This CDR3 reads CASSLVQTGELFF. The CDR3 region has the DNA TGTGCCAGCAGCTTAGTCCAGACCGGGGAGCTGTTTTTT.

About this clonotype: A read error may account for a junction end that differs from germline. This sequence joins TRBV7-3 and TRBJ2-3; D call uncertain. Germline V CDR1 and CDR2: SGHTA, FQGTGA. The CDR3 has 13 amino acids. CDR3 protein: CAGSTTTADTQYF. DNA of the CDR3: TGTGCCGGCAGCACGACCACGGCAGATACGCAGTATTTT. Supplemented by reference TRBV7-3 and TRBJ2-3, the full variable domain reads GAGVSQTPSNKVTEKGKYVELRCDPISGHTALYWYRQSLGQGPEFLIYFQGTGAADDSGLPNDRFFAVRPEGSVSTLKIQRTERGDSAVYLCAGSTTTADTQYFGPGTRLTVL.

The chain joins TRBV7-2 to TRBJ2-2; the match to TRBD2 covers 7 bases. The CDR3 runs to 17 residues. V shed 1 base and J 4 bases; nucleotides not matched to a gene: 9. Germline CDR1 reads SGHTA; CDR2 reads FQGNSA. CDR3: CASSLVLGGGFTGELFF. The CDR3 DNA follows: TGTGCCAGCAGCTTAGTGCTTGGCGGGGGATTCACCGGGGAGCTGTTTTTT.